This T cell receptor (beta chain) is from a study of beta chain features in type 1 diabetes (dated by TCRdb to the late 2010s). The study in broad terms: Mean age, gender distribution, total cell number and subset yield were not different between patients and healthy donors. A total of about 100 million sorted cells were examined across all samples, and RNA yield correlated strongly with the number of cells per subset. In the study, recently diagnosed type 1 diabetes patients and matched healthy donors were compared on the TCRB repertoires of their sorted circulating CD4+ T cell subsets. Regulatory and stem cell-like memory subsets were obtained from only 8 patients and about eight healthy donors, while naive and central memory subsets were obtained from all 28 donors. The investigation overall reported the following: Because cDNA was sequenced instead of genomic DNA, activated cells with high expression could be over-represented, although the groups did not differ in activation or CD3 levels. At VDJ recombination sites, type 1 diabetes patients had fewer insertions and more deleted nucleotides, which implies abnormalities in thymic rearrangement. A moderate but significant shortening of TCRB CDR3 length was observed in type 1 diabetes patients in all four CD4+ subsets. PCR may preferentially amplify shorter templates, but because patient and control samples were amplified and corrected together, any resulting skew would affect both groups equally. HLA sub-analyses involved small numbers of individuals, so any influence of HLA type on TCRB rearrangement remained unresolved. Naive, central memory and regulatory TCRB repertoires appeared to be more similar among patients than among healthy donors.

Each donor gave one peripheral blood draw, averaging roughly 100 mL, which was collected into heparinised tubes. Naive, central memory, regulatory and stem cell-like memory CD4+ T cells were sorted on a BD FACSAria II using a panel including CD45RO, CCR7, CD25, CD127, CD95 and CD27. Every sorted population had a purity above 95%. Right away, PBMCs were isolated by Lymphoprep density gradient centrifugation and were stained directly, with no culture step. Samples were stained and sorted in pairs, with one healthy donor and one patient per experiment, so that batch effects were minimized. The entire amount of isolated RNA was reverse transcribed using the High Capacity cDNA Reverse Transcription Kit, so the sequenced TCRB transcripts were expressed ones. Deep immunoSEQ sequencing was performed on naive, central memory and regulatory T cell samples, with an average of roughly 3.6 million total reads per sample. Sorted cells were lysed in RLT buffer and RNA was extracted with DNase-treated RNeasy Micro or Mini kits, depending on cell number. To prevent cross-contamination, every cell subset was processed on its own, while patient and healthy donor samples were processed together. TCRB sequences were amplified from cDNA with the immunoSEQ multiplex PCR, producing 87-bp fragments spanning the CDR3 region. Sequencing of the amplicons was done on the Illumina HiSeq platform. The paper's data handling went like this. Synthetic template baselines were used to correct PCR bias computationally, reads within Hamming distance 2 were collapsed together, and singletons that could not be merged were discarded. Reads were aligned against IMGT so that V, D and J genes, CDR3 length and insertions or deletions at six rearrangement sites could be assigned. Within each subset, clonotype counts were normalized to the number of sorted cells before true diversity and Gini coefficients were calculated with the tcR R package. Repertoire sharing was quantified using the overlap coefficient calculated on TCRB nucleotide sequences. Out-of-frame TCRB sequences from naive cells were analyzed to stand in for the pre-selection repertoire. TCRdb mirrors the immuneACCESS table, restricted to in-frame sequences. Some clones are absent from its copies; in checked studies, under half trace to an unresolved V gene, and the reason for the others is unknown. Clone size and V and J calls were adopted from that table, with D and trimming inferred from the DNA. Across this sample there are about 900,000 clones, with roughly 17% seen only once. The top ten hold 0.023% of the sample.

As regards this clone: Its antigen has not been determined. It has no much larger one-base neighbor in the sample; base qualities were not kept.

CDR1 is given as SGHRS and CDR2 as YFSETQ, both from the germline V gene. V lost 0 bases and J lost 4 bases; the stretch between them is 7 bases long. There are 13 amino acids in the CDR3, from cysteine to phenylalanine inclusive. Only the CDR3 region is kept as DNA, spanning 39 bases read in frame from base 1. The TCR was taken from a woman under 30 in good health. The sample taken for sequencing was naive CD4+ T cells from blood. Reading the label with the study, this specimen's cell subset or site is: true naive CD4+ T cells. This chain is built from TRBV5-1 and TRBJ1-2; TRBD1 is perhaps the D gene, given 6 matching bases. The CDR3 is CASSLGTVYGYTF. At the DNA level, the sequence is TGCGCCAGCAGCTTGGGGACAGTCTATGGCTACACCTTC.